The 16 T cell receptor beta chains below come from one sample, sequenced in a study of blood T cells in healthy people across ages. A second roughly 6 to 12 cycle PCR used barcoded and J-beta primers. Each CDR3 protein is one row after TCRdb ran MiXCR on the 5' RACE reads. Seen here are approximately 730,000 distinct CDR3 sequences, roughly 41% observed once, and the top ten hold 20% to 25%. Sequencing was performed on blood. These receptor sequences come from a woman in her sixties or seventies in good health.

About this clonotype: Sequence at one end of the junction differs from germline and may be a read error. The V and J genes are TRBV19 and TRBJ1-2; 9 bases fit TRBD1. Germline CDR1 and CDR2: LNHDA and SQIVND (reference sequence). The CDR3 runs to 14 residues. The CDR3 nucleotides are TGCGCCAGTTTTGCCGGGACAGGGAAACGTGGCTACACCTTC. Residues: CASFAGTGKRGYTF.

This clonotype was detected many times. The CDR3 loop is CASSHLDRAKYQFF. DNA of the CDR3: TGTGCCAGCAGCCACCTGGACCGTGCCAAATATCAGTTCTTC. The chain employs TRBV3-1 and TRBJ2-1; D is ambiguous. V dropped 3 bases and J dropped 13 bases, with 19 bases sitting between them. There are 14 residues in the CDR3. CDR1 and CDR2 from the germline V gene are LGHDT and YNNKEL (reference sequence).

The chain employs TRBV28 and TRBJ2-4; no clear D gene. Trimming cost V 6 bases and J 1 base, with 7 bases left between them. This CDR3 spans 13 amino acids. Germline assignment: CDR1 MDHEN and CDR2 SYDVKM. CDR3 residues: CASRGAAKNIQYF. The CDR3 DNA reads TGTGCCAGCAGGGGTGCTGCCAAAAACATTCAGTACTTC.

The chain has TRBV5-1 and TRBJ1-4, with unresolved D. The V end was cut by 0 bases, the J end by 7 bases, with 19 bases between. Germline assignment: CDR1 SGHRS and CDR2 YFSETQ. The CDR3 extends over 17 amino acids. As DNA, the CDR3 is TGCGCCAGCAGCTTGGGTCCAGTATCCGTCCCATCTGAAAAACTGTTTTTT. Translation gives CASSLGPVSVPSEKLFF.

This clonotype was counted ten times or more. The V and J genes are TRBV7-2 and TRBJ2-5; TRBD2 might be the D (6 bases). The CDR3 is 14 amino acids. CDR1 and CDR2 (germline): SGHTA, FQGNSA. With 4 bases removed from V and 4 bases from J, the gap between germline ends came to 13 bases. The CDR3 nucleotides are TGTGCCAGCAGCTCAATGGGAGGTGGAGAGACCCAGTACTTC. This translates into CASSSMGGGETQYF.

In this sample, this clonotype turned up a few times. The chain combines TRBV4-1 with TRBJ2-7; 11 nucleotides agree with TRBD2. The CDR3 totals 16 residues. J was trimmed by 5 bases and V by 4 bases; bases with no gene match: 10. In germline, CDR1 is MGHRA, CDR2 YSYEKL. CDR3 in amino acids: CASSPRLASGRNEQYF. The CDR3 DNA follows: TGCGCCAGCAGCCCAAGATTAGCTAGCGGGAGGAACGAGCAGTACTTC.

The CDR3 spells CASSLPRSAGPTGELFF. CDR3 nucleotides: TGTGCCAGCAGTTTGCCCCGATCAGCGGGGCCGACCGGGGAGCTGTTTTTT. The chain carries TRBV6-6 and TRBJ2-2, with 7 bases fitting TRBD2. The CDR3 is 17 residues long. Germline lookup yields CDR1 MNHNY and CDR2 SVGAGI (reference sequence). J lost 5 bases, V lost 4 bases, and 13 bases had no gene match.

This clonotype was seen many times. The V gene is TRBV7-3, the J gene TRBJ2-7, with D unclear. Per germline, CDR1 SGHTA and CDR2 FQGTGA. The CDR3 consists of 15 residues. Trimming stripped 2 bases from V and 1 base from J, with 12 bases between. CDR3 amino acids: CASSLRPAYSYEQYF. Here the CDR3 DNA reads TGTGCCAGCAGCTTACGTCCAGCATATTCCTACGAGCAGTACTTC.

The table lists this clonotype with a few counts. The chain joins TRBV20-1 to TRBJ2-4; D possibly corresponds to TRBD2 (6 bases). In germline, CDR1 is DFQATT, CDR2 SNEGSKA (reference sequence). The V and J ends lost 4 bases and 6 bases respectively, with 16 bases between them. The CDR3 length is 14 residues. CDR3 bases: TGCAGTGCTATGAGGTTTGGGGACTTAAACATTCAGTACTTC. Translated, it gives CSAMRFGDLNIQYF.

DNA of the CDR3: TGCGCCAGCAGCGAAGGGGGCGTGTTCGTAGATACGCAGTATTTT. Its translation: CASSEGGVFVDTQYF. The V and J genes are TRBV5-1 and TRBJ2-3; 7 nucleotides align to TRBD1. Germline V gene sequence: CDR1 SGHRS, CDR2 YFSETQ. V shed 4 bases, J shed 5 bases, and the junction held 10 bases outside the gene matches. The CDR3 sequence is 15 residues long.

In its sample, this clonotype was seen once. V is TRBV7-3 and J is TRBJ2-3; no clear D. The CDR3 totals 14 residues. Trimming shortened V by 4 bases and J by 2 bases, and 10 bases separated the two germline ends. The V gene's germline CDR1 is SGHTA and CDR2 FQGTGA. The chain's CDR3 is CASSSPTNTDTQYF. The CDR3 bases are TGTGCCAGCAGCTCCCCGACGAACACAGATACGCAGTATTTT. The full variable domain, in which reference TRBV7-3 and TRBJ2-3 provide the parts outside the CDR3, is GAGVSQTPSNKVTEKGKYVELRCDPISGHTALYWYRQSLGQGPEFLIYFQGTGAADDSGLPNDRFFAVRPEGSVSTLKIQRTERGDSAVYLCASSSPTNTDTQYFGPGTRLTVL.

In this sample, this clonotype turned up a few times. One end of the junction varies from germline; a read error may be responsible. The chain's CDR3 is CASSQGGLPYQETQYF. The CDR3 nucleotides read TGTGCCAGCAGTCAAGGGGGCCTACCTTACCAAGAGACCCAGTACTTC. V is TRBV3-1 and J is TRBJ2-5; 7 positions match TRBD1. The CDR3 length is 16 residues. Germline loops: CDR1 LGHDT, CDR2 YNNKEL (reference sequence).

The chain links TRBV6-5 to TRBJ2-1, with a tentative D call TRBD2 (6 bases). Deletions cut 2 bases from V and 8 bases from J, with 16 bases between. Per the germline V gene, CDR1 is MNHEY and CDR2 is SVGAGI. This CDR3 spans 15 amino acids. For the CDR3, the DNA is TGTGCCAGCAGTTACGGGGGGATGGCCGACGATGAGCAGTTCTTC. Translation: CASSYGGMADDEQFF.

This clonotype showed up many times. The V call is TRBV29-1, the J call TRBJ2-5; TRBD1 is a possible D gene (5 bases). Germline values: CDR1 SQVTM, CDR2 ANQGSEA. This CDR3 comprises 14 residues. Trimming removed 2 bases at V and 7 bases at J, with 17 bases between. This chain's CDR3 is CSVERAGSVMTQYF. The CDR3, as DNA: TGCAGCGTTGAAAGGGCAGGGTCCGTTATGACCCAGTACTTC.

The chain is built from TRBV21-1 and TRBJ2-1; no check of the table's D call, TRBD2, against the DNA was made. TRBV21-1 is a pseudogene. The CDR3 contains 16 residues. CDR3 sequence (DNA): TGTGCCAGCAGGCGACTAGCGGGGGGCTCCTACAATGAGCAGTTCTTC. It codes for CASRRLAGGSYNEQFF.

CDR3 nucleotide sequence: TGTGCCAGTAGTGTGACAGCAAGGACTGAAGCTTTCTTT. Residues: CASSVTARTEAFF. The V call is TRBV19, the J call TRBJ1-1; TRBD1 is a possible D gene (5 bases). The CDR3 spans 13 residues. Trimming left V 5 bases short and J 5 bases short, with 12 bases between. Germline V lookup: CDR1 LNHDA, CDR2 SQIVND (reference sequence).